The 14 T cell receptor beta chains presented below share a single source sample, sequenced in a study of blood T cell repertoires in COVID-19. Sequencing was performed with immunoSEQ multiplex PCR; in TCRdb, only in-frame clones are kept and a portion is missing. This sample yields under 150,000 clones, of which 75% to 90% are seen a single time; 5% to 6.5% belongs to the top ten. The sample was peripheral blood. Every receptor here comes from a woman aged 55-75 years with COVID-19, enrolled during active disease.

In DNA form, the CDR3 reads TGCGCCAGCAGCTCGTGGCCGAGTCTAATTTCCGCAGGGGGCTACTCCTACGAGCAGTACTTC. It codes for CASSSWPSLISAGGYSYEQYF. The chain combines TRBV5-1 with TRBJ2-7; 8 positions agree with TRBD1. The V and J ends lost 3 bases and 0 bases, in that order; junction bases with no gene match: 23. Germline V CDR1 and CDR2: SGHRS, YFSETQ. This CDR3 is 21 amino acids long.

This sequence joins TRBV18 and TRBJ1-1; maybe TRBD1 (5 bases). The germline gives CDR1 KGHSH, CDR2 LQKENI. The CDR3 has 16 residues. The V and J ends lost 2 bases and 3 bases respectively, with 16 bases between them. The CDR3 loop reads CASSPAVGGRDTEAFF. The CDR3 nucleotides are TGTGCCAGCTCACCAGCTGTTGGGGGGAGGGACACTGAAGCTTTCTTT.

The rearrangement links TRBV6-1 to TRBJ1-2; tentative D call: TRBD1 (5 bases). CDR3 size: 14 residues. Germline V gene lookup returns CDR1 MNHNS and CDR2 SASEGT. V was clipped by 3 bases and J by 4 bases, with 12 bases between them. The CDR3 coding sequence is TGTGCCAGCAGTGATATCGACAGCTTCTATGGCTACACCTTC. Its protein product is CASSDIDSFYGYTF.

The genes are TRBV18 and TRBJ2-3; D perhaps matches TRBD2 (6 bases). V lost 4 bases to trimming and J lost 2 bases, with 16 bases between them. The CDR3 runs 16 residues. Germline lookup yields CDR1 KGHSH and CDR2 LQKENI. The CDR3 DNA is TGTGCCAGCTCACTGACTAGTATCGGCAACACAGATACGCAGTATTTT. Translation: CASSLTSIGNTDTQYF.

In its sample, this clone was seen once. The genes are TRBV5-5 and TRBJ1-4; TRBD1 matches at 8 bases. CDR1 and CDR2 from the germline V gene are SGHKS and YYEKEE (reference sequence). CDR3 length equals 16 residues. Losses at the gene ends were 4 bases for V and 5 bases for J; bases not matched to a gene: 10. The CDR3 is CASSLGWTGKNEKLFF. The CDR3 DNA reads TGTGCCAGCAGCCTGGGTTGGACAGGGAAGAATGAAAAACTGTTTTTT.

The rearrangement uses TRBV14 and TRBJ1-1, with D possibly TRBD1 on 6 matching bases. Germline CDR1 SGHDN, CDR2 FVKESK. CDR3 length equals 14 residues. The V end lost 5 bases, the J end lost 7 bases, and 17 bases lay between the germline ends. CDR3 amino acids: CASSSFRGAVEAFF. The CDR3 coding sequence is TGTGCCAGCAGCTCCTTCAGGGGAGCGGTTGAAGCTTTCTTT. The entire variable domain, with the rest obtained from reference TRBV14 and TRBJ1-1, is as follows: EAGVTQFPSHSVIEKGQTVTLRCDPISGHDNLYWYRRVMGKEIKFLLHFVKESKQDESGMPNNRFLAERTGGTYSTLKVQPAELEDSGVYFCASSSFRGAVEAFFGQGTRLTVV.

The chain has TRBV10-2 and TRBJ1-1; 12 bases map to TRBD1. The V gene end was trimmed by 6 bases and the J gene end by 8 bases; junction bases not matched to a gene: 7. This CDR3 is built from 14 residues. The germline V gene encodes CDR1 WSHSY and CDR2 SAAADI. The CDR3 nucleotides read TGCGCCAGCAGAGAGGGACAGGGGGCATGGGAAGCTTTCTTT. It encodes CASREGQGAWEAFF.

The chain has TRBV6-2 or TRBV6-3 and TRBJ1-2; 7 nucleotides agree with TRBD1. The CDR3 has 15 residues. The germline gives CDR1 MNHEY, CDR2 SVGEGT. The J segment lost 2 bases and the V segment lost 4 bases, leaving 7 bases of the junction unmatched. For the CDR3, the DNA is TGTGCCAGCAGTTTCTACGGACAGGAGAACTATGGCTACACCTTC. It translates to CASSFYGQENYGYTF.

The rearrangement links TRBV19 to TRBJ1-2, with D perhaps TRBD1 (6 bases). CDR1 and CDR2 from the germline V gene are LNHDA and SQIVND (reference sequence). Deletions cut 6 bases from V and 7 bases from J, with 27 bases between. CDR3 length: 17 amino acids. The DNA for the CDR3 is TGTGCCAGTAGCCCCCAAGGCCTCATCAGGGGTCAGGGTGGCTACACCTTC. It specifies CASSPQGLIRGQGGYTF.

This clone was observed a single time. The gene calls are TRBV7-3 and TRBJ2-2, with no clear D. From germline, CDR1 is SGHTA and CDR2 FQGTGA. Trimming shortened V by 5 bases and J by 7 bases, and 11 bases separated the two germline ends. CDR3 size: 13 residues. CDR3 amino acids: CASSRPGNGELFF. As DNA, the CDR3 is TGTGCCAGCAGCCGACCGGGTAACGGGGAGCTGTTTTTT.

The genes are TRBV15 and TRBJ1-6, with D unclear. In germline, CDR1 is LNHNV, CDR2 YYDKDF (reference sequence). V gave up 0 bases and J gave up 7 bases, with 13 bases separating them. This CDR3 has 16 residues. The CDR3 nucleotides are TGTGCCACCAGCAGAGATCAAGGACTATCCAATTCACCCCTCCACTTT. Its protein product is CATSRDQGLSNSPLHF.

The genes are TRBV4-1 and TRBJ1-1; D is perhaps TRBD1 (6 bases). Trimming stripped 5 bases from V and 1 base from J, with 11 bases between. CDR3 length: 14 residues. Per the germline V gene, CDR1 is MGHRA and CDR2 is YSYEKL. CDR3 in amino acids: CASSTGQQNTEAFF. The CDR3 DNA is TGCGCCAGCAGCACCGGACAGCAGAACACTGAAGCTTTCTTT.

This chain joins TRBV12-3 or TRBV12-4 and TRBJ1-5; a weak D match, TRBD1 (5 bases). The CDR3 is 13 amino acids. The ends were cut back, 6 bases at V and 12 bases at J, with 18 bases in the middle. The CDR3 coding sequence is TGTGCCAGCAGACCTTGGGACCGGGGGGTCCAGCATTTT. The encoded protein is CASRPWDRGVQHF.

This sequence joins TRBV5-4 and TRBJ2-5, with D possibly TRBD1 on 5 matching bases. In germline, CDR1 is SGHNT, CDR2 YYREEE (reference sequence). The CDR3 length is 11 residues. V was trimmed by 6 bases and J by 4 bases, leaving 7 bases between them. CDR3 sequence reads: CASKGPETQYF. DNA for the CDR3: TGTGCCAGCAAGGGGCCAGAGACCCAGTACTTC.